The present TCR beta chain was sequenced within a study of identical twins (TCRdb year 2016). Some background on the complete study: To test whether fetal clonotypes persist, the study used deep sequencing on TCR alpha and beta repertoires from monozygotic twins, unrelated adults of various ages, and cord blood. Replicate twin experiments were performed at different times using different library preparation protocols to rule out contamination.

To note about this clonotype: No antigen is known for it. No base quality information exists; no much larger clone differs at one position.

The paper's findings and limits, for the study overall: A weaker excess of twin sharing was found in beta out-of-frame sequences because the signal-to-noise ratio was lowered by fewer shared sequences. Compared with coincidental sharing between unrelated individuals, an excess of low generation-probability sequences was observed among out-of-frame TCR alpha sequences shared between twins. Invariant T cells such as MAIT and iNKT could partly confound zero-insertion analyses, though diverse VJ usage argued against this for most clonotypes. Recombination models systematically underestimated out-of-frame TCR alpha sharing in monozygotic twins but agreed with sharing between unrelated individuals. Because the same donors could not be followed over many years, conclusions were based on cross-sectional statistical analysis. Fewer insertions were carried by abundant cord blood beta clonotypes; a weaker similar trend was observed in young adult naive repertoires, while no such trend was observed in memory repertoires.

CDR1 and CDR2 were assigned from the germline V gene (reference sequence) as MNHNY and SVGAGI. V drops 6 bases and J drops 5 bases, leaving 17 bases in between. The CDR3 numbers 14 residues from cysteine through phenylalanine. Solely the CDR3 DNA is kept, with 42 bases framed from the first base. Every donor in the study was a healthy Caucasian. Libraries came from 5' RACE. The run used an Illumina HiSeq 2000. A universal primer binding site was introduced by template switching, and a unique molecular identifier was present in the final cDNA, enabling accurate counting of TCR cDNA molecules. First-strand cDNA for TCR alpha and beta chains was synthesized from specific primers in the conserved constant-segment region. To control for contamination, every cDNA library was double barcoded, receiving both a SMART-Mk sample barcode and Illumina barcodes. TruSeq adapter sequences, together with Illumina sample barcodes, were added in two successive PCR steps. The TCR alpha and beta cDNA libraries were sequenced on the Illumina HiSeq platform using custom primers. Regarding the original processing steps: MiGEC was used to process raw reads and extract unique molecular identifiers, and MiXCR was used to find CDR3 positions. For each individual, recombination models were inferred using an EM algorithm with the repgenHMM and IGoR tools. Shared clonotypes were analyzed with the tcR package in R, and sharing was normalized by the product of cloneset sizes. Out-of-frame nonproductive sequences were analyzed to study raw recombination free of thymic and clonal selection effects. TCRdb redid the processing of the public reads, applying fastp at Q25 and MiXCR, and retained in-frame beta chains. Identical CDR3 proteins give one entry, which carries the most common genes and DNA. Clone size and V and J calls follow TCRdb, not the original study. A total of some 1,700,000 distinct CDR3 sequences appear in this sample, less than 40% of them only once. Clones ranked in the top ten supply about 0.25% of the sample.

The chain uses TRBV6-6 and TRBJ2-7; possibly the D gene is TRBD1, per 5 matching bases. This sequence was found in a newborn girl in good health. Sequencing used cord blood. The CDR3: CASSPLRQGDEQYF. In nucleotide form, the sequence is TGTGCCAGCAGCCCGCTACGTCAGGGCGACGAGCAGTACTTC.